One sample yielded the 26 T cell receptor beta chains listed below, sequenced in a study of blood T cell repertoires in COVID-19. Clones were sequenced by immunoSEQ multiplex PCR, and TCRdb holds only the in-frame ones, with some missing. This table has 30,000 to 50,000 clones, more than 70% appearing once. The sequencing sample was made of peripheral blood. Receptors were obtained from a man in his sixties with acute or convalescent COVID-19.

The rearrangement links TRBV18 to TRBJ2-6; TRBD2 matches 8 bases. This CDR3 region has 20 residues. The germline V gene has CDR1 KGHSH and CDR2 LQKENI. With V trimmed by 2 bases and J by 0 bases, 12 bases remained unmatched. The CDR3 DNA is TGTGCCAGCTCACCAAGGGTAGGCGGGGGGCGAAGCTCTGGGGCCAACGTCCTGACTTTC. This encodes CASSPRVGGGRSSGANVLTF.

The gene calls are TRBV4-3 and TRBJ1-1; 8 bases are a match to TRBD1. V gave up 0 bases and J gave up 5 bases; unmatched junction bases: 5. This CDR3 is built from 15 residues. Germline CDR1 is LGHNA and CDR2 is YSLEER. The CDR3 region is CASSQETGGGTEAFF. The CDR3 DNA reads as TGCGCCAGCAGCCAAGAAACAGGGGGGGGGACTGAAGCTTTCTTT.

Only one count was recorded for this clone. The CDR3 sequence: CASSEVGGANQPQHF. The DNA for the CDR3 is TGTGCCAGCAGTGAAGTTGGAGGGGCTAATCAGCCCCAGCATTTT. The V and J genes are TRBV6-1 and TRBJ1-5; D possibly corresponds to TRBD1 (5 bases). The germline gives CDR1 MNHNS, CDR2 SASEGT. Trimming shortened V by 1 base and J by 4 bases, and 11 bases separated the two germline ends. The CDR3 runs to 15 residues.

This rearrangement joins TRBV6-5 to TRBJ2-7; 10 bases map to TRBD2. The CDR3 spans 16 residues. Trimming removed 4 bases from V and 5 bases from J; junction bases left unmatched: 11. Germline values: CDR1 MNHEY, CDR2 SVGAGI. The CDR3 DNA is TGTGCCAGCAGTTCCTTAAGCGGGGGGGCCTGGAACGAGCAGTACTTC. It translates to CASSSLSGGAWNEQYF.

The V gene is TRBV27, the J gene TRBJ1-4; tentative D call: TRBD1 (5 bases). The CDR3 contains 15 residues. V lost 4 bases and J lost 6, with 15 bases in between. Germline V gene sequence: CDR1 MNHEY, CDR2 SMNVEV (reference sequence). CDR3 sequence reads: CASSSHGATDEKLFF. The CDR3 DNA reads as TGTGCCAGCAGTTCTCATGGGGCTACGGATGAAAAACTGTTTTTT. Complete variable domain (other parts from reference TRBV27 and TRBJ1-4): EAQVTQNPRYLITVTGKKLTVTCSQNMNHEYMSWYRQDPGLGLRQIYYSMNVEVTDKGDVPEGYKVSRKEKRNFPLILESPSPNQTSLYFCASSSHGATDEKLFFGSGTQLSVL.

The CDR3 sequence is CASSQSQSEAFF. CDR3 DNA sequence: TGTGCCAGCAGCCAATCGCAGTCCGAAGCTTTCTTT. This sequence joins TRBV3-1 (or the pseudogene TRBV3-2) and TRBJ1-1; no clear D gene. V was pared by 2 bases and J by 8 bases, with 9 bases between. CDR1 and CDR2 from the germline V gene are LGHDT and YNNKEL (reference sequence). CDR3 length: 12 residues.

This clone was counted between two and nine times. The chain employs TRBV27 and TRBJ2-7; maybe TRBD1 (6 bases). From germline, CDR1 is MNHEY and CDR2 SMNVEV (reference sequence). CDR3 length: 15 residues. The V end lost 6 bases, the J end lost 2 bases, and 17 bases lay between the germline ends. The CDR3 here is CASRPGPTGTYEQYF. In DNA, the CDR3 is TGTGCCAGCAGACCGGGGCCTACAGGGACCTACGAGCAGTACTTC.

In its sample, this clone was seen once. The genes are TRBV2 and TRBJ2-2; the D gene is possibly TRBD2 (6 bases). The CDR3 is 15 amino acids. The germline CDR1 and CDR2 sequences are SNHLY and FYNNEI. The ends were cut back, 6 bases at V and 6 bases at J, with 17 bases in the middle. CDR3 amino acids: CASRIQEGPPGELFF. The CDR3 nucleotides read TGTGCCAGCAGGATACAGGAGGGTCCCCCCGGGGAGCTGTTTTTT.

Concerning this clone itself: Sequence at one end of the junction differs from germline and may be a read error. The chain uses TRBV28 and TRBJ2-3; no definite D call. This CDR3 has 14 residues. Germline V gives CDR1 MDHEN, CDR2 SYDVKM. The CDR3 loop is CASSLQNSKDTQYF. In nucleotides, the CDR3 is TGTGCCAGCAGTTTACAGAACAGCAAAGATACGCAGTATTTT.

The chain employs TRBV7-9 and TRBJ2-5, with D hard to call. V was pared by 5 bases and J by 0 bases, with 13 bases between. Germline V CDR1 and CDR2: SEHNR, FQNEAQ (reference sequence). The CDR3 runs 15 residues. The CDR3 is CASSLPVQYQETQYF. The CDR3 coding sequence is TGTGCCAGCAGCCTGCCAGTGCAGTACCAAGAGACCCAGTACTTC.

A few counts support this clone. The J gene is TRBJ2-2, the V gene TRBV7-3, with D perhaps matching TRBD2 (5 bases). Between the trimmed V and J ends, which lost 5 bases and 15 bases, there was a span of 16 bases. Germline V CDR1 and CDR2: SGHTA, FQGTGA. The CDR3 has 12 residues. CDR3 residues: CASSLGRDKMFF. The CDR3 nucleotides read TGTGCCAGCAGCCTAGGGAGAGACAAGATGTTTTTT.

This chain connects TRBV2 to TRBJ1-2, with TRBD1 matching 9 bases. The CDR3 loop spans 16 amino acids. The V and J ends lost 0 bases and 8 bases, in that order; junction bases with no gene match: 10. Germline V lookup: CDR1 SNHLY, CDR2 FYNNEI. The CDR3 region is CASSEALWDRERGYTF. For the CDR3, the DNA is TGTGCCAGCAGTGAAGCGCTTTGGGACAGGGAAAGGGGCTACACCTTC.

V gene TRBV29-1 combines with J gene TRBJ2-2, with TRBD2 matching over 10 bases. Germline-derived CDR1 and CDR2 are SQVTM and ANQGSEA. CDR3 length: 16 amino acids. The V and J ends lost 7 bases and 4 bases, in that order; junction bases with no gene match: 12. The CDR3 DNA sequence: TGCAGCGCCAAAGGGGAGCGGGGGGGCCGCACCGGGGAGCTGTTTTTT. This encodes CSAKGERGGRTGELFF.

This clone was seen only a few times. V gene TRBV24-1 combines with J gene TRBJ2-1; D ambiguous. Germline V gene sequence: CDR1 KGHDR, CDR2 SFDVKD. The CDR3 is 15 residues long. Trimming stripped 5 bases from V and 2 bases from J, with 12 bases between. The DNA for the CDR3 is TGTGCCACCAGTGCTAGACGGAGAACCTACAATGAGCAGTTCTTC. As protein: CATSARRRTYNEQFF.

The V gene is TRBV7-2, the J gene TRBJ2-2; 8 positions agree with TRBD1. The CDR3 sequence is 16 residues long. The germline gives CDR1 SGHTA, CDR2 FQGNSA. Trimming at V came to 3 bases and at J to 3 bases, leaving 6 bases not matched to a gene. The CDR3 DNA reads TGTGCCAGCAGCTTTTCCGGGACAGGCTACACCGGGGAGCTGTTTTTT. This encodes CASSFSGTGYTGELFF. Variable domain in full (rest from reference TRBV7-2 and TRBJ2-2): GAGVSQSPSNKVTEKGKDVELRCDPISGHTALYWYRQSLGQGLEFLIYFQGNSAPDKSGLPSDRFSAERTGGSVSTLTIQRTQQEDSAVYLCASSFSGTGYTGELFFGEGSRLTVL.

The chain links TRBV9 to TRBJ2-1, with 9 bases aligning to TRBD2. The CDR3 is 15 residues long. Germline CDR1 reads SGDLS; CDR2 reads YYNGEE. Trimming cost V 3 bases and J 5 bases; bases outside gene matches: 6. CDR3 amino acids: CASSESSGKNNEQFF. The CDR3 DNA is TGTGCCAGCAGCGAGTCTAGCGGGAAAAACAATGAGCAGTTCTTC.

J is TRBJ1-1 and V is TRBV7-6; D perhaps matches TRBD1 (6 bases). Per germline, CDR1 SGHVS and CDR2 FNYEAQ. The germline V and J ends were trimmed by 3 bases and 4 bases, with 15 bases remaining between them. CDR3 length: 15 amino acids. CDR3 bases: TGTGCCAGCAGCTTTGCGGGGGGCGCGGGCACTGAAGCTTTCTTT. It codes for CASSFAGGAGTEAFF.

The V gene is TRBV6-6, the J gene TRBJ2-7; tentative D call: TRBD2 (6 bases). The V end lost 6 bases, the J end lost 3 bases, and 12 bases lay between the germline ends. Germline-derived CDR1 and CDR2 are MNHNY and SVGAGI (reference sequence). The CDR3 sequence is 13 residues long. Written as DNA, the CDR3 is TGTGCCAGCAGCGGTGGGACTCACTACGAGCAGTACTTC. This encodes CASSGGTHYEQYF.

The chain joins TRBV7-2 to TRBJ2-7, with TRBD2 identical over 11 bases. After removal of 1 base from V and 4 bases from J, the junction contained 12 bases not matched to a gene. Per germline, CDR1 SGHTA and CDR2 FQGNSA. This CDR3 is 18 amino acids long. The CDR3 reads CASSLGPKASGGSYEQYF. CDR3 coding DNA: TGTGCCAGCAGCTTAGGACCCAAGGCTAGCGGGGGGTCATACGAGCAGTACTTC.

This chain uses TRBV2 with TRBJ2-5, with 9 positions matching TRBD2. Germline V gives CDR1 SNHLY, CDR2 FYNNEI. This CDR3 contains 14 residues. J was trimmed by 5 bases and V by 4 bases; bases with no gene match: 5. This chain's CDR3 is CASSVAGVLETQYF. CDR3 nucleotides: TGTGCCAGCAGTGTAGCGGGAGTTTTGGAGACCCAGTACTTC.

The rearrangement uses TRBV27 and TRBJ2-1; 15 bases align to TRBD2. Germline loops: CDR1 MNHEY, CDR2 SMNVEV (reference sequence). The V and J ends lost 5 bases and 10 bases, in that order; junction bases with no gene match: 18. This CDR3 contains 19 residues. In nucleotides, the CDR3 is TGTGCCAGCAGTCTTGGACTAGCGGGAGGGGAATATCCCTACAGGGAGCAGTTCTTC. Encoded protein: CASSLGLAGGEYPYREQFF.

Notes on this clone: This specimen includes other DNA sequences encoding the same CDR3. The genes are TRBV28 and TRBJ1-2; D unresolved. Germline CDR1 MDHEN, CDR2 SYDVKM. This CDR3 is built from 13 residues. Trimming cost V 7 bases and J 2 bases, with 11 bases left between them. The chain's CDR3 is CASTPGGNYGYTF. CDR3 DNA sequence: TGTGCCAGCACCCCTGGAGGGAACTATGGCTACACCTTC.

V gene TRBV5-4 combines with J gene TRBJ2-5, with D possibly being TRBD1 (7 bases). CDR1 is SGHNT, CDR2 YYREEE, per germline (reference sequence). Trimming took 0 bases from V and 5 from J, leaving 14 bases between them. The CDR3 totals 15 residues. In nucleotides, the CDR3 is TGTGCCAGCAGCTTGGCGGAGGGGGCCAGGGAGACCCAGTACTTC. It translates to CASSLAEGARETQYF.

V gene TRBV2 combines with J gene TRBJ2-1, with 9 bases lining up with TRBD2. Germline trimming cut 3 bases from V and 0 bases from J; bases unmatched to any gene: 3. CDR3 size: 16 residues. Germline CDR1 reads SNHLY; CDR2 reads FYNNEI. This CDR3 is CASSDPAGGSYNEQFF. The CDR3 DNA is TGTGCCAGCAGTGATCCAGCGGGAGGCTCCTACAATGAGCAGTTCTTC.

In this sample, this clone turned up a few times. The genes are TRBV30 and TRBJ1-5; D is perhaps TRBD1 (5 bases). Trimming removed 3 bases at V and 7 bases at J, with 13 bases between. The CDR3 length is 13 residues. The germline V gene encodes CDR1 GTSNPN and CDR2 SVGIG (reference sequence). CDR3: CAWSADSRQPQHF. The CDR3 DNA follows: TGTGCCTGGAGCGCAGACAGCCGACAGCCCCAGCATTTT. Variable domain in full (rest from reference TRBV30 and TRBJ1-5): SQTIHQWPATLVQPVGSPLSLECTVEGTSNPNLYWYRQAAGRGLQLLFYSVGIGQISSEVPQNLSASRPQDRQFILSSKKLLLSDSGFYLCAWSADSRQPQHFGDGTRLSIL.

V gene TRBV4-1 combines with J gene TRBJ1-2; unclear D gene. V lost 4 bases and J 4 bases, leaving 16 bases between the germline ends. Germline V gene data show CDR1 as MGHRA and CDR2 as YSYEKL. The CDR3 sequence is 15 residues long. The CDR3 is CASSPQWAGTYGYTF. The CDR3 nucleotides are TGCGCCAGCAGCCCACAGTGGGCTGGAACCTATGGCTACACCTTC.